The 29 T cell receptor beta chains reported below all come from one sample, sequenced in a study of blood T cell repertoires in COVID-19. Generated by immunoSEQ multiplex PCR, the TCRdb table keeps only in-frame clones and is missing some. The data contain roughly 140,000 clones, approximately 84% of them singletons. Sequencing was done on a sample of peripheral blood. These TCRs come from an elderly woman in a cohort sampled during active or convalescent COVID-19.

CDR3 bases: TGTGCCAGCAGCCCCCGTGGCCCACGCGAGCAGTACGTC. Translating gives CASSPRGPREQYV. V is TRBV7-8 and J is TRBJ2-7, with D unresolved. Trimming cost V 5 bases and J 6 bases, with 14 bases left between them. The CDR3 runs 13 residues. Per the germline V gene, CDR1 is SGHVS and CDR2 is FQNEAQ.

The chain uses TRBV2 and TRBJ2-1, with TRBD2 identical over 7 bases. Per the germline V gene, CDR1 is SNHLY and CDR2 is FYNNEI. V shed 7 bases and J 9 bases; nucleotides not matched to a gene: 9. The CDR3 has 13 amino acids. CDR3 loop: CASNRDYISEQFF. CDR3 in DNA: TGTGCCAGCAATCGGGACTATATAAGTGAGCAGTTCTTC.

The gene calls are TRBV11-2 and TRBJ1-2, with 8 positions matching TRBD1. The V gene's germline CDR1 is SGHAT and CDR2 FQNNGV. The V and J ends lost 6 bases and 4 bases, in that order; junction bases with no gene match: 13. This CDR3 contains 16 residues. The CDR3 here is CASRPYAGGSLYGYTF. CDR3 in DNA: TGTGCCAGCAGACCTTATGCAGGGGGCTCCCTCTATGGCTACACCTTC.

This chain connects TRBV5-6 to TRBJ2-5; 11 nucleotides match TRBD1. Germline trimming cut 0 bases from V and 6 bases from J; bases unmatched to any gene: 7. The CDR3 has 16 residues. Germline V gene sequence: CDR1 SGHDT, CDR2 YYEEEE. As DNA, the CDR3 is TGTGCCAGCAGCTTGGTAGGGGACAGGGGGTGGCAGACCCAGTACTTC. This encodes CASSLVGDRGWQTQYF.

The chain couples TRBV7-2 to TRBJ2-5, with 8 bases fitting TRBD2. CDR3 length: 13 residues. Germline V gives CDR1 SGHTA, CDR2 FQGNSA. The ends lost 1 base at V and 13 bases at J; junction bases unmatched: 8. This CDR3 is CASSLVVSGGAYF. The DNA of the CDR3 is TGTGCCAGCAGCTTAGTGGTTTCCGGGGGGGCGTACTTC.

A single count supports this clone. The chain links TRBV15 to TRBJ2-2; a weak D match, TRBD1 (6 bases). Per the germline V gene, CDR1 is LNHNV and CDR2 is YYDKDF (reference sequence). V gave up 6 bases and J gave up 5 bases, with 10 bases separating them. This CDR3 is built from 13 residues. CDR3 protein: CATRRTVTGELFF. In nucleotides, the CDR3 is TGTGCCACCAGGAGGACAGTTACCGGGGAGCTGTTTTTT.

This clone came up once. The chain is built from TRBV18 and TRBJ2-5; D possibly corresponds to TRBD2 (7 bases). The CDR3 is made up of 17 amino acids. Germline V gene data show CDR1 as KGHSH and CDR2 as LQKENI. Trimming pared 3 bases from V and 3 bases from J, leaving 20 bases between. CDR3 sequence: CASSPLQGGLREETQYF. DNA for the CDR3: TGTGCCAGCTCACCTCTACAGGGAGGGTTAAGGGAAGAGACCCAGTACTTC. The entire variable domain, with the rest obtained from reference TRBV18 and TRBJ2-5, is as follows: NAGVMQNPRHLVRRRGQEARLRCSPMKGHSHVYWYRQLPEEGLKFMVYLQKENIIDESGMPKERFSAEFPKEGPSILRIQQVVRGDSAAYFCASSPLQGGLREETQYFGPGTRLLVL.

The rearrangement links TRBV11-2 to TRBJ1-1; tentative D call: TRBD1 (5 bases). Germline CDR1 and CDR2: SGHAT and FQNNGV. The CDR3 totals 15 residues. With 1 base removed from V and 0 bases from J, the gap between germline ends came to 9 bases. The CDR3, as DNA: TGTGCCAGCAGCTTAGTAGGGGTGTTGAACACTGAAGCTTTCTTT. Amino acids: CASSLVGVLNTEAFF.

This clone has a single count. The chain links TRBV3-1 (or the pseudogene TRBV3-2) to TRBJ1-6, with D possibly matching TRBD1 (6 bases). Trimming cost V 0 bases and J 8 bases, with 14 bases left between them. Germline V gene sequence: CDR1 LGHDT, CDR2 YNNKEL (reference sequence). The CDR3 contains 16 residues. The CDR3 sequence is CASSQDVREGDSPLHF. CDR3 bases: TGTGCCAGCAGCCAAGATGTGAGGGAGGGGGATTCACCCCTCCACTTT.

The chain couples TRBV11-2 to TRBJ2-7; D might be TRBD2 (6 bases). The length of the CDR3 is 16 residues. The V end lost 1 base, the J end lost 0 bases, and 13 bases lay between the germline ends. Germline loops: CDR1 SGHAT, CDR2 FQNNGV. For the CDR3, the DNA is TGTGCCAGCAGCTTAGTGGGCGGGGCGAGCTCCTACGAGCAGTACGTC. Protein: CASSLVGGASSYEQYV.

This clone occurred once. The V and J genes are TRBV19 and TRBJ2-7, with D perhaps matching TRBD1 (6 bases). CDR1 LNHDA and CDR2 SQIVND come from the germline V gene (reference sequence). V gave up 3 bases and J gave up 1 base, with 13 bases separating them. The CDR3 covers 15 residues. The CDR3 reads CASSIQGTFSYEQYF. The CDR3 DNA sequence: TGTGCCAGTAGTATTCAGGGGACATTTTCCTACGAGCAGTACTTC.

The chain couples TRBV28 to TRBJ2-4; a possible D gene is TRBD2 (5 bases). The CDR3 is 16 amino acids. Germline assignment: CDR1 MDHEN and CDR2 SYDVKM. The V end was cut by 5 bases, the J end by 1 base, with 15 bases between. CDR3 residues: CASSPGYWAAKNIQYF. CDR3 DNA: TGTGCCAGCAGTCCGGGATATTGGGCGGCCAAAAACATTCAGTACTTC.

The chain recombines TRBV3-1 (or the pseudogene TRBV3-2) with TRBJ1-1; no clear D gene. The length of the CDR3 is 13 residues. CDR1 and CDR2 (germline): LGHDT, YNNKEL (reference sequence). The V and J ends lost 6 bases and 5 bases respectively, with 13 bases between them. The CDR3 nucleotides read TGTGCCAGCAGAGATGCTAGGGAGACTGAAGCTTTCTTT. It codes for CASRDARETEAFF.

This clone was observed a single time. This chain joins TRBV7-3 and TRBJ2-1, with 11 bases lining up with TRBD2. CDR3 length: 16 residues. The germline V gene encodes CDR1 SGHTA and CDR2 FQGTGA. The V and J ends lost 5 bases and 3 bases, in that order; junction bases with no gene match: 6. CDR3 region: CASSATSGDYYNEQFF. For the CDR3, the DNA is TGTGCCAGCAGCGCGACTAGCGGGGACTACTACAATGAGCAGTTCTTC.

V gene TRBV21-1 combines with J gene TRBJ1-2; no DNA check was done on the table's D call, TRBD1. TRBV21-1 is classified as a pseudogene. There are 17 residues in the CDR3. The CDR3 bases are TGTGCCAGCAGCAAAATAAGTCGGCAGGGGGCCGTCTATGGCTACACCTTC. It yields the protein CASSKISRQGAVYGYTF.

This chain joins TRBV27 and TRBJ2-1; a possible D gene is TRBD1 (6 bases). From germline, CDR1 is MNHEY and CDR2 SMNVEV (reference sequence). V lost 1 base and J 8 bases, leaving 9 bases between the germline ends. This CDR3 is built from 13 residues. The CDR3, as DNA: TGTGCCAGCAGTTTATACAGGGTCGATGAGCAGTTCTTC. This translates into CASSLYRVDEQFF.

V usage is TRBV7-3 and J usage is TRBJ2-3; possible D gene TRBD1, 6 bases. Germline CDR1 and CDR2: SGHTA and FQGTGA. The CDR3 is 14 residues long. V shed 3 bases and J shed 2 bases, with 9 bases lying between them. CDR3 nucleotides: TGTGCCAGCAGCTTGACAGGCCTCACAGATACGCAGTATTTT. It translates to CASSLTGLTDTQYF.

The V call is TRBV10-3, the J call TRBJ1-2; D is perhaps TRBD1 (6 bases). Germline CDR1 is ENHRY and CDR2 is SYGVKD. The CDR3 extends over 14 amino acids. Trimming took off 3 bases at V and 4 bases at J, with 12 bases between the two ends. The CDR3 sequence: CAISDSRGPYGYTF. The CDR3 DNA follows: TGTGCCATCAGTGATTCCAGGGGTCCCTATGGCTACACCTTC.

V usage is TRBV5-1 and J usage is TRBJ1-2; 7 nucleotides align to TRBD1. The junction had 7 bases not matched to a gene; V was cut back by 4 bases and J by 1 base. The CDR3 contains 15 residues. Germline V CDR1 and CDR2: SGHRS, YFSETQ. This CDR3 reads CASSGGTAINYGYTF. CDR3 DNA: TGCGCCAGCAGCGGCGGGACAGCAATTAACTATGGCTACACCTTC.

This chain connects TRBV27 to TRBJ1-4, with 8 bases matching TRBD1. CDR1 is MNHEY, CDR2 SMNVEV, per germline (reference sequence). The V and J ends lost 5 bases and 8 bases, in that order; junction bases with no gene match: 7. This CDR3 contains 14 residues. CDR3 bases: TGTGCCAGCAGTCCTGCCCGGGACAGGGAAAAACTGTTTTTT. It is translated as CASSPARDREKLFF.

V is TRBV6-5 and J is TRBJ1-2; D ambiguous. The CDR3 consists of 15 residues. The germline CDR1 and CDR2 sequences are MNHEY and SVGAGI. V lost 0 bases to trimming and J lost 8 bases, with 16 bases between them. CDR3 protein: CASSYSVLDPRGYTF. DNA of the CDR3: TGTGCCAGCAGTTACTCGGTCCTAGACCCGAGAGGCTACACCTTC.

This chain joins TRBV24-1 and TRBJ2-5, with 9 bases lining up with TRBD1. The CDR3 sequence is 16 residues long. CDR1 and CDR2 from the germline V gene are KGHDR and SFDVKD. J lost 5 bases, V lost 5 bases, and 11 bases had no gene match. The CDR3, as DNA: TGTGCCACCAGTGGTTCGGGACAGGGCAATGTGGAGACCCAGTACTTC. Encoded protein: CATSGSGQGNVETQYF.

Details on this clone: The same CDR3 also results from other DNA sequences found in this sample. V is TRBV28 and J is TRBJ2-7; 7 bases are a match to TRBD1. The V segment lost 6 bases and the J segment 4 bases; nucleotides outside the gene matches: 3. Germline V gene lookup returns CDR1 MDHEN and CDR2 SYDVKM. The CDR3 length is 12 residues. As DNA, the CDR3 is TGTGCCAGCAGCACAGGGGCTTACGAGCAGTACGTC. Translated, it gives CASSTGAYEQYV.

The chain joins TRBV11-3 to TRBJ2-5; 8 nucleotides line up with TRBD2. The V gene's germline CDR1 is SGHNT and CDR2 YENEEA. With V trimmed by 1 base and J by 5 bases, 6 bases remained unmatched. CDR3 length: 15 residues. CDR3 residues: CASSLGAGVGETQYF. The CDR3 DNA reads TGTGCCAGCAGCTTAGGAGCGGGGGTCGGGGAGACCCAGTACTTC.

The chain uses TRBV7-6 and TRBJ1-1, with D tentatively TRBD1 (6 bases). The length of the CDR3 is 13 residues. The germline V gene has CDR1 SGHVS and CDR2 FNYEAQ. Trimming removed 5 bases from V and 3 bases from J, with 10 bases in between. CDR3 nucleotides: TGTGCCAGCAGCGAGGGGGATTACACTGAAGCTTTCTTT. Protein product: CASSEGDYTEAFF.

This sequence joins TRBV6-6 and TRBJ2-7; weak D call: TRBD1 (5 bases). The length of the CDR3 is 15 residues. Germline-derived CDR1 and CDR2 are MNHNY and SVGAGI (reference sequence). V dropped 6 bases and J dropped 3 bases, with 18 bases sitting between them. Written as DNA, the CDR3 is TGTGCCAGCAGCCCTGGAAGGGGATTCGACTACGAGCAGTACGTC. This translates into CASSPGRGFDYEQYV.

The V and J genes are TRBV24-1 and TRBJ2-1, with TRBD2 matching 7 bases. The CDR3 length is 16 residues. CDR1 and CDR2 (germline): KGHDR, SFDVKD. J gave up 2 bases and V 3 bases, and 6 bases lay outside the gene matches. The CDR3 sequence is CATSDAASGTYNEQFF. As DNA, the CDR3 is TGTGCCACCAGTGATGCGGCTAGCGGAACCTACAATGAGCAGTTCTTC.

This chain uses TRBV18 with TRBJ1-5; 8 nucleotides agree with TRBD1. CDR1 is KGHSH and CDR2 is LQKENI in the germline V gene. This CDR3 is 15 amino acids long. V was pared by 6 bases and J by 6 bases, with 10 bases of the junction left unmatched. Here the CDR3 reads CASSHGQGTIQPQHF. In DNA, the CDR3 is TGTGCCAGCTCCCATGGACAGGGAACAATTCAGCCCCAGCATTTT. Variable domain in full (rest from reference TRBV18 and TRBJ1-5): NAGVMQNPRHLVRRRGQEARLRCSPMKGHSHVYWYRQLPEEGLKFMVYLQKENIIDESGMPKERFSAEFPKEGPSILRIQQVVRGDSAAYFCASSHGQGTIQPQHFGDGTRLSIL.

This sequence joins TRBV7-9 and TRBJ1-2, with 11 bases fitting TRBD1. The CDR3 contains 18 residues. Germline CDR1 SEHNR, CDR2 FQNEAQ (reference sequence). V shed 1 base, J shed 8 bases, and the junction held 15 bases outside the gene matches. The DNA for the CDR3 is TGTGCCAGCAGCTTAGAGTTCCCATCGGACAGGGGGCGCAGGGGCTACACCTTC. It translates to CASSLEFPSDRGRRGYTF.